This T cell receptor beta chain derives from a study of cytomegalovirus exposure and HLA in healthy donors. Study results and caveats: Rarity held for most TCR sequences, but there were some public TCRs that occurred in many donors.

Healthy bone marrow donors made up the donor group. The primer mix had 60 Vbeta and 13 Jbeta primers. Sequenced by immunoSEQ multiplex PCR; TCRdb stores in-frame clones only, minus some. The sample lists over 150,000 clones; 70% to 85% were seen once. Trimming removed 3 bases from V and 8 bases from J, with 15 bases in between. The CDR3 has 14 residues. Germline V CDR1 and CDR2: SGHNT, YYREEE (reference sequence). This clone was counted a few times. What it binds is unknown. Sequencing was performed on PBMCs. The chain employs TRBV5-4 and TRBJ2-1, with D tentatively TRBD1 (5 bases). The receptor comes from a man aged 30-40 years in good health and CMV-seropositive. CDR3 amino acids: CASSWKTAGDEQFF. The DNA for the CDR3 is TGTGCCAGCAGCTGGAAGACAGCTGGCGATGAGCAGTTCTTC.